This TCR beta chain was recorded in a study of T-cell reconstitution after alpha-beta-depleted transplantation in children. A remark on this clonotype: Its antigen is still unknown.

Notes on the study in general: Among T cells one year after transplant, newly produced cells accounted for most counts and diversity. Two months or so post-transplant, alpha-beta T cells reportedly derived from several hundred expanded graft clones.

Unique molecular identifiers were incorporated during preparation of the TCRbeta library. TCRdb used MiXCR to reprocess the PCR reads, holding one entry per CDR3 protein. The sample lists roughly 350,000 distinct CDR3 sequences, around 16% occurring once. The length of the CDR3 is 17 residues. Germline CDR1 reads MGHDK; CDR2 reads SYGVNS. Trimming at V came to 4 bases and at J to 0 bases, leaving 5 bases not matched to a gene. The material sequenced was PBMCs, mostly from graft donor cells, taken 360 days after TCRalphabeta/CD19-depleted stem cell transplant. This receptor was obtained from a male patient aged 2 to 10 who had a stem cell transplant for acute lymphoblastic leukemia, so the T cells may come from the graft donor. The V call is TRBV25-1, the J call TRBJ2-3, with 12 bases that match TRBD2. CDR3 coding DNA: TGTGCCAGCAGTGGAGGGACTAGCGGGTTCAGCACAGATACGCAGTATTTT. Translated, it gives CASSGGTSGFSTDTQYF.